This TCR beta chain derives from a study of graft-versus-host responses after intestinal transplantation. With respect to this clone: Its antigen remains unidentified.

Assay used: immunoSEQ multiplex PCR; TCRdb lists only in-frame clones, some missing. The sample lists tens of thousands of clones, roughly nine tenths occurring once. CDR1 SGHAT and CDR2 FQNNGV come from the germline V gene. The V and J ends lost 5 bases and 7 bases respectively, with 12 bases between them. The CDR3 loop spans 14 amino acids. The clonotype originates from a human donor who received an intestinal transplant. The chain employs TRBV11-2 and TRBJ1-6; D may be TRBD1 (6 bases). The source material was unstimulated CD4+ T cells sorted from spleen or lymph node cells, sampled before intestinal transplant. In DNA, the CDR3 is TGTGCCAGCAGCGAACAGGGACCCAATTCACCCCTCCACTTT. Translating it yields CASSEQGPNSPLHF.